A selection of T cell receptor beta chains follows, all from one sample in a study of blood T cell repertoires in COVID-19. TCRdb keeps only in-frame clones here, not all; method: immunoSEQ multiplex PCR. The sample holds roughly 400,000 clones; roughly nine tenths are singletons and the top ten take roughly 1.1%. Input material: PBMCs or T cells enriched from blood (not recorded which). The receptor source for this set is a young man who had recovered from COVID-19. The CDR3 runs from the conserved cysteine through the conserved F or W. A D gene is named only where the DNA matches it firmly. Clone size is given for some rows only: seen once, a few or many times, or a class if the clone is expanded.

>once|TRBV11-3|TRBJ2-7|TRBD1
CASSPGGTGLTYEQYF
TGTGCCAGCAGCCCGGGTGGGACAGGCTTGACCTACGAGCAGTACTTC
>-|TRBV11-2|TRBJ2-3|TRBD2
CASSQGLAGVADTQYF
TGTGCCAGCAGCCAAGGACTAGCGGGAGTTGCAGATACGCAGTATTTT
>-|TRBV7-9|TRBJ2-5|TRBD1
CASSLGQAQETQYF
TGTGCCAGCAGCCTTGGACAGGCCCAAGAGACCCAGTACTTC
>-|TRBV18|TRBJ1-5|-
CASSRGGRQPQHF
TGTGCCAGCTCACGGGGGGGCCGACAGCCCCAGCATTTT
>once|TRBV9|TRBJ2-1|-
CASSVEQYNEQFF
TGTGCCAGCAGCGTAGAACAGTACAATGAGCAGTTCTTC
>-|TRBV27|TRBJ1-1|-
CASSLEWQGNWGNTEAFF
TGTGCCAGCAGTTTAGAATGGCAGGGAAATTGGGGGAACACTGAAGCTTTCTTT
>many|TRBV5-1|TRBJ2-3|-
CASRQAGFTDTQYF
TGCGCCAGCAGGCAGGCGGGGTTCACAGATACGCAGTATTTT
>-|TRBV24-1|TRBJ1-1|-
CATSDDKQGYTEAFF
TGTGCCACCAGTGACGATAAACAGGGCTACACTGAAGCTTTCTTT
>-|TRBV5-5|TRBJ2-7|-
CASTTARDTSYEQYF
TGTGCCAGCACAACGGCCCGGGACACATCCTACGAGCAGTACTTC
>-|TRBV10-3|TRBJ1-4|-
CAISVGPADEKLFF
TGTGCCATCAGTGTAGGCCCTGCGGATGAAAAACTGTTTTTT
>-|TRBV25-1|TRBJ2-3|-
CASSEGWEVTDTQYF
TGTGCCAGCAGTGAAGGGTGGGAGGTCACAGATACGCAGTATTTT
>once|TRBV27|TRBJ2-3|-
CASSFGRGDTQYF
TGTGCCAGCAGTTTTGGTCGAGGAGATACGCAGTATTTT
>-|TRBV5-1|TRBJ2-5|TRBD2
CASSLGAGGGETQYF
TGCGCCAGCAGCTTGGGTGCGGGAGGTGGAGAGACCCAGTACTTC
>-|TRBV4-2|TRBJ2-2|-
CASSQGAGRDTGELFF
TGTGCCAGCAGCCAAGGGGCGGGACGCGACACCGGGGAGCTGTTTTTT
>-|TRBV20-1|TRBJ2-5|-
CSASWGLGQETQYF
TGCAGTGCTAGTTGGGGGCTGGGGCAAGAGACCCAGTACTTC
>-|TRBV6-2/TRBV6-3|TRBJ2-7|TRBD1
CASSNRGTSYEQYF
TGTGCCAGCAGTAACAGGGGAACCTCCTACGAGCAGTACTTC
>-|TRBV4-1|TRBJ2-1|-
CASSQEERAVYNEQFF
TGCGCCAGCAGCCAAGAGGAGAGGGCGGTTTACAATGAGCAGTTCTTC
>-|TRBV30|TRBJ1-5|TRBD1
CAWSMGQGGNQPQHF
TGTGCCTGGAGTATGGGACAGGGGGGCAATCAGCCCCAGCATTTT
>-|TRBV28|TRBJ2-1|TRBD2
CASIPPLASHNEQFF
TGTGCCAGCATTCCCCCACTAGCGAGCCACAATGAGCAGTTCTTC
>-|TRBV12-3/TRBV12-4|TRBJ1-1|-
CAGRGEGTEAFF
TGTGCCGGCCGGGGGGAGGGCACTGAAGCTTTCTTT
>-|TRBV29-1|TRBJ2-7|TRBD1
CSVEDRDRPYEQYF
TGCAGCGTTGAAGATCGGGACAGGCCCTACGAGCAGTACTTC
>-|TRBV30|TRBJ2-7|-
CAWSGSYEQYF
TGTGCCTGGAGCGGGTCCTACGAGCAGTACTTC
>-|TRBV11-3|TRBJ2-1|-
CASSVIAASYNEQFF
TGTGCCAGCAGCGTTATAGCGGCAAGCTACAATGAGCAGTTCTTC
>-|TRBV20-1|TRBJ1-1|-
CSASDSNTEAFF
TGCAGTGCTAGTGACTCTAACACTGAAGCTTTCTTT
>-|TRBV28|TRBJ2-3|-
CASSFRSTDTQYF
TGTGCCAGCAGTTTCCGTTCCACAGATACGCAGTATTTT
>-|TRBV3-1/TRBV3-2|TRBJ1-5|TRBD1
CASSLTGSNQPQHF
TGTGCCAGCAGCTTGACAGGGAGCAATCAGCCCCAGCATTTT
>-|TRBV25-1|TRBJ2-5|TRBD1
CASSEGTGGSQETQYF
TGTGCCAGCAGTGAAGGGACAGGGGGTTCCCAAGAGACCCAGTACTTC
>few|TRBV28|TRBJ1-6|-
CASSGTAGGYNSPLHF
TGTGCCAGCAGTGGTACAGCGGGGGGCTATAATTCACCCCTCCACTTT
>few|TRBV7-9|TRBJ2-5|-
CASSLSSAKETQYF
TGTGCCAGCAGCTTAAGTAGTGCCAAGGAGACCCAGTACTTC
>-|TRBV18|TRBJ1-2|-
CASSPDGLRANYGYTF
TGTGCCAGCTCACCTGACGGACTCCGAGCTAACTATGGCTACACCTTC
>-|TRBV6-5|TRBJ2-7|TRBD1
CASTPGQSPYEQYF
TGTGCCAGCACCCCGGGACAGAGCCCCTACGAGCAGTACTTC
>once|TRBV19|TRBJ2-7|-
CASSIQDKSYEQYF
TGTGCCAGTAGTATCCAGGACAAGTCCTACGAGCAGTACTTC
>-|TRBV11-3|TRBJ2-3|-
CASSRGSDTQYF
TGTGCCAGCAGCCGGGGGTCAGATACGCAGTATTTT
>-|TRBV9|TRBJ2-2|TRBD1
CASSPRQGTGELFF
TGTGCCAGCAGCCCCCGACAGGGAACCGGGGAGCTGTTTTTT
>-|TRBV4-2|TRBJ1-1|-
CASSQGRGSTEAFF
TGTGCCAGCAGCCAGGGACGCGGGAGCACTGAAGCTTTCTTT
>-|TRBV5-1|TRBJ2-7|TRBD1
CASSTGTGGGHEQYF
TGCGCCAGCAGCACCGGGACAGGGGGCGGCCACGAGCAGTACTTC
>-|TRBV7-9|TRBJ2-1|-
CASGLEQFF
TGTGCCAGCGGACTTGAGCAGTTCTTC
>-|TRBV6-6|TRBJ2-5|-
CASSYGGAQETQYF
TGTGCCAGCAGTTATGGAGGGGCCCAAGAGACCCAGTACTTC
>few|TRBV5-6|TRBJ2-1|-
CASSLGQGWNEQFF
TGTGCCAGCAGCTTAGGCCAGGGGTGGAATGAGCAGTTCTTC
>once|TRBV28|TRBJ2-7|-
CASHGTSYEQYF
TGTGCCTCCCACGGGACTTCCTACGAGCAGTACTTC
>-|TRBV28|TRBJ1-6|-
CASASSYNSPLHF
TGTGCCAGCGCCAGCTCCTATAATTCACCCCTCCACTTT
>-|TRBV18|TRBJ1-5|-
CASSPAGDQPQHF
TGTGCCAGCTCCCCCGCGGGAGATCAGCCCCAGCATTTT
>-|TRBV28|TRBJ2-2|TRBD1
CASSLWTGKTGELFF
TGTGCCAGCAGTTTGTGGACAGGGAAAACCGGGGAGCTGTTTTTT
>once|TRBV9|TRBJ2-5|-
CASSATGTFNF
TGTGCCAGCAGCGCTACCGGGACTTTCAACTTC
>-|TRBV7-9|TRBJ1-2|TRBD1
CASGEGDRIFYGYTF
TGTGCCAGCGGTGAGGGGGACAGGATCTTCTATGGCTACACCTTC
>-|TRBV28|TRBJ1-5|-
CASSSGSNQPQHF
TGTGCCAGCAGTTCAGGTAGCAATCAGCCCCAGCATTTT
>-|TRBV7-2|TRBJ1-1|-
CASSLRGTEAFF
TGTGCCAGCAGCTTAAGGGGCACTGAAGCTTTCTTT
>-|TRBV5-1|TRBJ2-1|-
CASSLVPGSYNEQFF
TGCGCCAGCAGCTTGGTCCCGGGATCCTACAATGAGCAGTTCTTC